These T cell receptor beta chains were read from a single sample in a study of cytomegalovirus exposure and HLA in healthy donors. Here immunoSEQ multiplex PCR was the method, and the copy in TCRdb shows in-frame clones only, minus some. Its table records about 190,000 clones. Sample: PBMCs. The receptors shown here come from a woman in her 30s in good health and CMV-seropositive. Each CDR3 is given with its conserved first and last residue. The order of the fields is CDR3 protein, CDR3 DNA, V gene, D gene, J gene. A D gene is named only where the DNA matches it firmly.

cdr3_aa: CASSRPAEGEKLFF
cdr3_nt: TGCGCCAGCAGTCGACCCGCGGAGGGGGAAAAACTGTTTTTT
v_call: TRBV10-2
d_call: NA
j_call: TRBJ1-4

cdr3_aa: CASSLVAGAGNTIYF
cdr3_nt: TGCGCCAGCAGCTTGGTTGCGGGAGCTGGAAACACCATATATTTT
v_call: TRBV5-1
d_call: NA
j_call: TRBJ1-3

cdr3_aa: CASSLIISKQETQYF
cdr3_nt: TGTGCCAGCAGCTTAATTATTAGCAAGCAAGAGACCCAGTACTTC
v_call: TRBV7-6
d_call: NA
j_call: TRBJ2-5

cdr3_aa: CAWSQGQVQKLFF
cdr3_nt: TGTGCCTGGAGCCAGGGACAGGTCCAAAAACTGTTTTTT
v_call: TRBV30
d_call: TRBD1
j_call: TRBJ1-4

cdr3_aa: CASSLSAGDYGYTF
cdr3_nt: TGTGCCAGCAGTTTATCGGCGGGAGACTATGGCTACACCTTC
v_call: TRBV27
d_call: NA
j_call: TRBJ1-2

cdr3_aa: CASSIGYAGNTEAFF
cdr3_nt: TGTGCCAGTAGTATCGGTTATGCAGGCAACACTGAAGCTTTCTTT
v_call: TRBV19
d_call: NA
j_call: TRBJ1-1

cdr3_aa: CSVEAGTGLEGELFF
cdr3_nt: TGCAGCGTTGAAGCAGGAACAGGTTTGGAAGGGGAGCTGTTTTTT
v_call: TRBV29-1
d_call: NA
j_call: TRBJ2-2

cdr3_aa: CAWSAVMRTGTEAFF
cdr3_nt: TGTGCCTGGAGCGCCGTGATGAGGACAGGGACTGAAGCTTTCTTT
v_call: TRBV30
d_call: TRBD1
j_call: TRBJ1-1

cdr3_aa: CATQPRYPNTGELFF
cdr3_nt: TGTGCCACCCAACCCCGGTACCCGAACACCGGGGAGCTGTTTTTT
v_call: TRBV19
d_call: NA
j_call: TRBJ2-2

cdr3_aa: CASSGGTGWRTEAFF
cdr3_nt: TGTGCCAGCAGCGGGGGCACAGGGTGGAGGACTGAAGCTTTCTTT
v_call: TRBV9
d_call: NA
j_call: TRBJ1-1

cdr3_aa: CASGSGLAGGSETQYF
cdr3_nt: TGTGCTAGTGGTTCCGGACTAGCGGGAGGATCGGAGACCCAGTACTTC
v_call: TRBV12-5
d_call: TRBD2
j_call: TRBJ2-5

cdr3_aa: CASSVDSGGREQYF
cdr3_nt: TGTGCCAGCAGCGTGGATAGCGGGGGGCGGGAGCAGTACTTC
v_call: TRBV9
d_call: TRBD2
j_call: TRBJ2-7

cdr3_aa: CASSQDLGQGRSTIYF
cdr3_nt: TGCGCCAGCAGCCAAGATCTGGGTCAGGGAAGGAGCACCATATATTTT
v_call: TRBV4-3
d_call: NA
j_call: TRBJ1-3